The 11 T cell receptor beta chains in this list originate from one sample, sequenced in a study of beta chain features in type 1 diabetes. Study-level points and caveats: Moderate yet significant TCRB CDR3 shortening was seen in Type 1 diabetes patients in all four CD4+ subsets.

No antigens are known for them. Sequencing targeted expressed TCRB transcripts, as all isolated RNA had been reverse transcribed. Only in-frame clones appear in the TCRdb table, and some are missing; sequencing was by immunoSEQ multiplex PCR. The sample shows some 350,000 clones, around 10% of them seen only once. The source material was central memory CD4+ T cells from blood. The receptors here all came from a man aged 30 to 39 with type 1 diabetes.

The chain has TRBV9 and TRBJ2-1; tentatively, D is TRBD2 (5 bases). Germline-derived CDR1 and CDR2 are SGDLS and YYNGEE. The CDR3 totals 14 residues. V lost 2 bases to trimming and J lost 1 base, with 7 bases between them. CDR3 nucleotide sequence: TGTGCCAGCAGCGTCCGGGGTTCCTACAATGAGCAGTTCTTC. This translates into CASSVRGSYNEQFF.

In DNA form, the CDR3 reads TGTGCCTGGAGTAGATTACTAGCGGCCTACAATGAGCAGTTCTTC. Encoded protein: CAWSRLLAAYNEQFF. The rearrangement joins TRBV30 to TRBJ2-1; 8 bases line up with TRBD2. J gave up 2 bases and V 2 bases, and 5 bases lay outside the gene matches. The germline gives CDR1 GTSNPN, CDR2 SVGIG (reference sequence). The CDR3 spans 15 residues.

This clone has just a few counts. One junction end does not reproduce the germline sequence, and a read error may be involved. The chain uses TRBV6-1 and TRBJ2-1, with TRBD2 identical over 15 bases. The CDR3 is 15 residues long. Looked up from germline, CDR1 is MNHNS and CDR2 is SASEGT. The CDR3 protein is CASSAWTGLAGGSIF. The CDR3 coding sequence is TGTGCCAGCAGTGCCTGGACAGGACTAGCGGGAGGGTCGATCTTC.

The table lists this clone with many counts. The CDR3 DNA reads as TGTGCCTCCTCCCCGGGACACCTCTATGGCTACACCTTC. Translating gives CASSPGHLYGYTF. This chain links TRBV28 with TRBJ1-2; weak D call: TRBD1 (6 bases). CDR3 length: 13 amino acids. Trimming shortened V by 11 bases and J by 4 bases, and 17 bases separated the two germline ends. Looked up from germline, CDR1 is MDHEN and CDR2 is SYDVKM.

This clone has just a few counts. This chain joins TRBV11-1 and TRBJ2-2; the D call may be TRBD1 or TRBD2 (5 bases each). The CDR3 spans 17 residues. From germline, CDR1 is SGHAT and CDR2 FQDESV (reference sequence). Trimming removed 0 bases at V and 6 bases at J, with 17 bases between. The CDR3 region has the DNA TGTGCCAGCAGCTTAGCGGGGGAGAGGGTCAATGCCGGGGAGCTGTTTTTT. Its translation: CASSLAGERVNAGELFF.

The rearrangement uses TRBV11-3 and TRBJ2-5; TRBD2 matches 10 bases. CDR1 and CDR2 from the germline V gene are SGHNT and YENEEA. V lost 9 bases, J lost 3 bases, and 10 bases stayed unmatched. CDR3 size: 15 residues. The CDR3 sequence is CASSPGLADEETQYF. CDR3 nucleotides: TGTGCCAGTAGCCCCGGACTAGCGGACGAAGAGACCCAGTACTTC.

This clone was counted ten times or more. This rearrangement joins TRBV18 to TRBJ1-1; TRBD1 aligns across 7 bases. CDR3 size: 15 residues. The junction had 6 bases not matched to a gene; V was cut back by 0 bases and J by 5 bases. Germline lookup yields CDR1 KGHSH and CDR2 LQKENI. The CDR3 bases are TGTGCCAGCTCACCACCCGGACAGGAGGGTACTGAAGCTTTCTTT. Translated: CASSPPGQEGTEAFF.

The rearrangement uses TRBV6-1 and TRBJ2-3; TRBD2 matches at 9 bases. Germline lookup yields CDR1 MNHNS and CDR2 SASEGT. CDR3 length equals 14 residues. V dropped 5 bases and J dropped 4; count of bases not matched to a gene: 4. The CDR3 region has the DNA TGTGCCAGCAGTCTAGCGGGGTCCGCAGATACGCAGTATTTT. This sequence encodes CASSLAGSADTQYF.

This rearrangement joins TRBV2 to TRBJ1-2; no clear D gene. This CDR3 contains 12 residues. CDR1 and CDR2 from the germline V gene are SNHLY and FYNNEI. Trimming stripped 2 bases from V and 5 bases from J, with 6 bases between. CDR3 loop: CASSEQYYGYTF. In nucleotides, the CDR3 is TGTGCCAGCAGTGAACAGTATTATGGCTACACCTTC.

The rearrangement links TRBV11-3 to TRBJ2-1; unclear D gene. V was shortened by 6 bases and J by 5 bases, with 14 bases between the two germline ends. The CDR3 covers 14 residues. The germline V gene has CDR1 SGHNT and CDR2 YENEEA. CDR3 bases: TGTGCCAGCAGTCATGAAGACGGGCACAATGAGCAGTTCTTC. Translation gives CASSHEDGHNEQFF.

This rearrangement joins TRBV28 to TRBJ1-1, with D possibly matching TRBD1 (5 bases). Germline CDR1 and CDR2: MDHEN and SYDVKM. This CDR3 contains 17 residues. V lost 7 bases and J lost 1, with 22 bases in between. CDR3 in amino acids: CASTLLKVIGGNTEAFF. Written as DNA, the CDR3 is TGTGCCAGCACCCTACTCAAGGTCATCGGGGGGAACACTGAAGCTTTCTTT. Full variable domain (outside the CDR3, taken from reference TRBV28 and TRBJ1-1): DVKVTQSSRYLVKRTGEKVFLECVQDMDHENMFWYRQDPGLGLRLIYFSYDVKMKEKGDIPEGYSVSREKKERFSLILESASTNQTSMYLCASTLLKVIGGNTEAFFGQGTRLTVV.